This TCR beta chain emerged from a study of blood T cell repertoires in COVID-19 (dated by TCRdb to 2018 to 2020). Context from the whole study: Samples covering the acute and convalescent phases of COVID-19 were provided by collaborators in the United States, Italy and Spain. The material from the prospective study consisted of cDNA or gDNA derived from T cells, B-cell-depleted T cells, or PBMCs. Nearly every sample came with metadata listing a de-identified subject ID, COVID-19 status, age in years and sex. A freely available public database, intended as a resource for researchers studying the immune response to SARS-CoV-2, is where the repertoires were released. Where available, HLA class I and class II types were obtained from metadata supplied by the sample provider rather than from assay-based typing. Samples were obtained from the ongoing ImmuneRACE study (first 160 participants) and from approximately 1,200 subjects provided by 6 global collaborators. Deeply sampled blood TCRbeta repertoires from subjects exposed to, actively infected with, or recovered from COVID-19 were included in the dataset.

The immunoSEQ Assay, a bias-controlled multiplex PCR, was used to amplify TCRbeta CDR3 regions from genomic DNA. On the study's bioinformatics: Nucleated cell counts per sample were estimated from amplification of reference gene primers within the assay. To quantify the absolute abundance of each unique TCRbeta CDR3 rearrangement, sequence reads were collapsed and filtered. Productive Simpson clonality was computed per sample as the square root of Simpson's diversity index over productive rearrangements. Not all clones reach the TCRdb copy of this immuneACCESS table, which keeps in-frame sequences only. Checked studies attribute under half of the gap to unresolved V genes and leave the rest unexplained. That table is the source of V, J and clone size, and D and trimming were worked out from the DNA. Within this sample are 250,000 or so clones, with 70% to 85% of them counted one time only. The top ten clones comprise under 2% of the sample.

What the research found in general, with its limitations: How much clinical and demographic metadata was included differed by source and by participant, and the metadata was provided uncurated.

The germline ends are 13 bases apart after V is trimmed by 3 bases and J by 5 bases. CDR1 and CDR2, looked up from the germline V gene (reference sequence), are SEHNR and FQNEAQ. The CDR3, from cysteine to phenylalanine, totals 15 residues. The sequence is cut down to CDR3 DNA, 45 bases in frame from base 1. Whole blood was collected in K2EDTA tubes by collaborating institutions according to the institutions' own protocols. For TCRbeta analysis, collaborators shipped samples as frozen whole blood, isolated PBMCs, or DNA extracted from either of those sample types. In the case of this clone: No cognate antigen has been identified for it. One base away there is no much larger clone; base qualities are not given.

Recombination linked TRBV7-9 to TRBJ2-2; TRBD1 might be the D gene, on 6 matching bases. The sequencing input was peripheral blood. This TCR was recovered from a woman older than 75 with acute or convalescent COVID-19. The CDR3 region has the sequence CASSFRTEFTGELFF. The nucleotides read TGTGCCAGCAGCTTCAGGACAGAGTTTACCGGGGAGCTGTTTTTT.